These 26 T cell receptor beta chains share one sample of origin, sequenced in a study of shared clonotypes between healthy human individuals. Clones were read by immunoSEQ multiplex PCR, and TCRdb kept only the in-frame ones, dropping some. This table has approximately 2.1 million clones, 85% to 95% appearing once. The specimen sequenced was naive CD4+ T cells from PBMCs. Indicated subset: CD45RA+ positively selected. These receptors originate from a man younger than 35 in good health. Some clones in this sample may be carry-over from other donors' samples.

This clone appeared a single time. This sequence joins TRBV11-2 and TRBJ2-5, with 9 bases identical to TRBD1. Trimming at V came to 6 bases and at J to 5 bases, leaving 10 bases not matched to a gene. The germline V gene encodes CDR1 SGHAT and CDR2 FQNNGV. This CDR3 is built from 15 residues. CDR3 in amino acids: CASSYLRDRAETQYF. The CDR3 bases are TGTGCCAGCAGTTACCTCCGGGACAGGGCCGAGACCCAGTACTTC. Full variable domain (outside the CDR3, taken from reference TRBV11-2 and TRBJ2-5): EAGVAQSPRYKIIEKRQSVAFWCNPISGHATLYWYQQILGQGPKLLIQFQNNGVVDDSQLPKDRFSAERLKGVDSTLKIQPAKLEDSAVYLCASSYLRDRAETQYFGPGTRLLVL.

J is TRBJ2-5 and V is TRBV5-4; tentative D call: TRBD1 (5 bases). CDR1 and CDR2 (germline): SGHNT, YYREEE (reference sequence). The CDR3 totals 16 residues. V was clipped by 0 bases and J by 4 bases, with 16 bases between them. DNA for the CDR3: TGTGCCAGCAGCTTGGACTCAGGGTCGGTAGGAGAGACCCAGTACTTC. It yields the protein CASSLDSGSVGETQYF.

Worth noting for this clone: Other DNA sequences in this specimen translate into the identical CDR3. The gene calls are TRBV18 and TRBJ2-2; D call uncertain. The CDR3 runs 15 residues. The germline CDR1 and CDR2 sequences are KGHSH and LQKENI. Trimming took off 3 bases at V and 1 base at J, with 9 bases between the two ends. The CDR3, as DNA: TGTGCCAGCTCACCTTGGACGGAGAACACCGGGGAGCTGTTTTTT. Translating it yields CASSPWTENTGELFF.

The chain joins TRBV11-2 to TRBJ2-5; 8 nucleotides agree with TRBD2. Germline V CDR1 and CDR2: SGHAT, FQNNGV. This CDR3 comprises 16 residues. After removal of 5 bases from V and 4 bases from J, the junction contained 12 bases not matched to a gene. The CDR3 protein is CASSERGGLAPETQYF. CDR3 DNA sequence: TGTGCCAGCAGCGAGAGGGGAGGACTAGCCCCAGAGACCCAGTACTTC.

The CDR3 here is CASSRVQGSNQPQHF. CDR3 sequence (DNA): TGTGCCAGCAGTAGGGTGCAGGGTAGCAATCAGCCCCAGCATTTT. The rearrangement joins TRBV7-9 to TRBJ1-5; tentative D call: TRBD1 (5 bases). CDR3 length equals 15 residues. From germline, CDR1 is SEHNR and CDR2 FQNEAQ (reference sequence). V was pared by 6 bases and J by 0 bases, with 12 bases between.

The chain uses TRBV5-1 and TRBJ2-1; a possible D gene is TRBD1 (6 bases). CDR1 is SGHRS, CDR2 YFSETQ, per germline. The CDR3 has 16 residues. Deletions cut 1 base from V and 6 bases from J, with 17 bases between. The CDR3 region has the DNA TGCGCCAGCAGCTTGCAACAGGGAGTCACGGGCAATGAGCAGTTCTTC. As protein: CASSLQQGVTGNEQFF.

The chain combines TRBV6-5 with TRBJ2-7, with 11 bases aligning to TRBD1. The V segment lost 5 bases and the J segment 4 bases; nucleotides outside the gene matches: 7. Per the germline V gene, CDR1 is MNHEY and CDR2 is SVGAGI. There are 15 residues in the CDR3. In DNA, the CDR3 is TGTGCCAGCAGTAAAGTGGACAGGGGGCAGTACGAGCAGTACTTC. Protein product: CASSKVDRGQYEQYF.

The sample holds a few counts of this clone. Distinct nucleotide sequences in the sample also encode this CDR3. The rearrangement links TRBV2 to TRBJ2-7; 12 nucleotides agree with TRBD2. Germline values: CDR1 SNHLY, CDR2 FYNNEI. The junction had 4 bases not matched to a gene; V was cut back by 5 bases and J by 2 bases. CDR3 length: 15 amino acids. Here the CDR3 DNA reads TGTGCCAGCAGTTCTCGACTAGCGGGAGCCTACGAGCAGTACTTC. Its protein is CASSSRLAGAYEQYF.

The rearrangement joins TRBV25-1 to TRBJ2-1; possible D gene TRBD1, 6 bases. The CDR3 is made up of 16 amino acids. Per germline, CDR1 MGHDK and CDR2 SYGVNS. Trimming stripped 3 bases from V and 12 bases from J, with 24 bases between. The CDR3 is CASSDPPGQGPFGQFF. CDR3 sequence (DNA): TGTGCCAGCAGTGATCCGCCGGGACAAGGCCCGTTCGGGCAGTTCTTC.

The CDR3 protein is CATSRGDTYSYEQYF. Here the CDR3 DNA reads TGTGCCACCAGCAGGGGGGACACGTACTCCTACGAGCAGTACTTC. The chain is built from TRBV15 and TRBJ2-7; D might be TRBD1 (6 bases). There are 15 residues in the CDR3. CDR1 is LNHNV and CDR2 is YYDKDF in the germline V gene (reference sequence). Trimming shortened V by 3 bases and J by 0 bases, and 12 bases separated the two germline ends.

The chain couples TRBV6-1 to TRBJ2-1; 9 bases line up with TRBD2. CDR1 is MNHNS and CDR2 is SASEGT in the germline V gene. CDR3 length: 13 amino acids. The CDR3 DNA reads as TGTTTCGCTCGGGCTAGCGGGAACAATGAGCAGTTCTTC. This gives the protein CFARASGNNEQFF.

The CDR3 DNA reads as TGTGCCAGCTCGTCCGACGGGAAGAACACTGAAGCTTTCTTT. Its protein is CASSSDGKNTEAFF. This chain uses TRBV18 with TRBJ1-1; D remains ambiguous. The CDR3 runs 14 residues. Deletions cut 6 bases from V and 1 base from J, with 12 bases between. From germline, CDR1 is KGHSH and CDR2 LQKENI.

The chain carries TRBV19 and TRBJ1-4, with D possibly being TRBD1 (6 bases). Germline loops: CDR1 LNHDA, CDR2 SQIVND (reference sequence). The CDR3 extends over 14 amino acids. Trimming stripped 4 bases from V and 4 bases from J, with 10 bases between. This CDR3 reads CASSTTGFNEKLFF. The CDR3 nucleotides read TGTGCCAGTAGTACGACAGGATTTAATGAAAAACTGTTTTTT.

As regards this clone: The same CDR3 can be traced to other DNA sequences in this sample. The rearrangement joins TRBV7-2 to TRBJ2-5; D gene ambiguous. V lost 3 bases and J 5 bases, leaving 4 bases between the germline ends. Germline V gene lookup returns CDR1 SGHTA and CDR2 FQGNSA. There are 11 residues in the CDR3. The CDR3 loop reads CASSFSETQYF. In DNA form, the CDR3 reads TGTGCCAGCAGCTTTTCCGAGACCCAGTACTTC.

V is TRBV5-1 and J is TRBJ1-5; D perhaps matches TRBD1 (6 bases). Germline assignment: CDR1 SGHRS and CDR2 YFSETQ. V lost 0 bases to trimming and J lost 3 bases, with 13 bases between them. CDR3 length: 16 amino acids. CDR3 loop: CASSLARGPYNQPQHF. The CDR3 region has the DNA TGCGCCAGCAGCTTGGCCAGGGGTCCTTACAATCAGCCCCAGCATTTT.

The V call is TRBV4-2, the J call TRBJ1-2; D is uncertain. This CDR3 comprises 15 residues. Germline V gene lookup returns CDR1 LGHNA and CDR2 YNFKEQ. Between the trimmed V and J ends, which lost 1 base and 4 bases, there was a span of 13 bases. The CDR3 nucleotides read TGTGCCAGCAGCCAAGTAGGAAGTCTCCTCTATGGCTACACCTTC. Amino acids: CASSQVGSLLYGYTF.

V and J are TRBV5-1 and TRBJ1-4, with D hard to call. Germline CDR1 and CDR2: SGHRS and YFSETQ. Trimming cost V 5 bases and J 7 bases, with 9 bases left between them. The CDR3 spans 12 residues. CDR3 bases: TGCGCCAGCAGGCCGCCATCTGAAAAACTGTTTTTT. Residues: CASRPPSEKLFF.

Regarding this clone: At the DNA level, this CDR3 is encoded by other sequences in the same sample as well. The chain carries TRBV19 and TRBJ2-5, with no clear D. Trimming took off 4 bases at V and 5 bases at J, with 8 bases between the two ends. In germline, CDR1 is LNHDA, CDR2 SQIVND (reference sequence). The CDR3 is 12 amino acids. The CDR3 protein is CASSTSRETQYF. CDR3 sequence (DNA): TGTGCCAGTAGTACTAGTAGGGAGACCCAGTACTTC.

CDR3 nucleotides: TGTGCCAGCAGAACCAGAGTAGGGACAGGGAAAGGAGATACGCAGTATTTT. The encoded protein is CASRTRVGTGKGDTQYF. The chain uses TRBV7-8 and TRBJ2-3; TRBD1 agrees at 9 bases. Germline V CDR1 and CDR2: SGHVS, FQNEAQ. This CDR3 is 17 amino acids long. V gave up 6 bases and J gave up 5 bases; unmatched junction bases: 15.

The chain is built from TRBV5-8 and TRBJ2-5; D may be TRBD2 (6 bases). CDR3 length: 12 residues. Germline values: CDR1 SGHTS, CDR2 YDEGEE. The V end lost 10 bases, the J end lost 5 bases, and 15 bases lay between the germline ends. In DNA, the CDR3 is TGTGCCGGGTCGCGGGGAGGTGAGACCCAGTACTTC. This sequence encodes CAGSRGGETQYF. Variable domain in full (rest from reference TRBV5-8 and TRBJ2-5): EAGVTQSPTHLIKTRGQQATLRCSPISGHTSVYWYQQALGLGLQFLLWYDEGEERNRGNFPPRFSGRQFPNYSSELNVNALELEDSALYLCAGSRGGETQYFGPGTRLLVL.

CDR3 in amino acids: CASSIDSGNTIYF. DNA for the CDR3: TGTGCCAGCTCGATTGACTCTGGAAACACCATATATTTT. The chain couples TRBV9 to TRBJ1-3; D is undetermined. The V gene's germline CDR1 is SGDLS and CDR2 YYNGEE. Trimming took 7 bases from V and 0 from J, leaving 8 bases between them. The CDR3 loop spans 13 amino acids.

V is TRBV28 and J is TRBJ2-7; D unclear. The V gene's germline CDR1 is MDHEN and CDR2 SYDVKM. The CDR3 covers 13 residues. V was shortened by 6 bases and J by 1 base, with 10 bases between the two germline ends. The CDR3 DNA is TGTGCCAGCAGAATCAGCCTGTCCTACGAGCAGTACTTC. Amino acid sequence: CASRISLSYEQYF.

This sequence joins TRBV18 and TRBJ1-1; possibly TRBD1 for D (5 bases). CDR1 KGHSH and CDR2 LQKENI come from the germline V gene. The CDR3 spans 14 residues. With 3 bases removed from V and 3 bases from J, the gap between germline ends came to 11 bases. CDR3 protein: CASSPSRVDTEAFF. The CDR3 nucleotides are TGTGCCAGCTCACCGAGCAGGGTTGACACTGAAGCTTTCTTT.

The CDR3 DNA reads as TGTGCCAGCACATCAGGGCAGCCTCAGCCCCAGCATTTT. Translated, it gives CASTSGQPQPQHF. This rearrangement joins TRBV2 to TRBJ1-5; TRBD1 is a possible D gene (5 bases). The germline CDR1 and CDR2 sequences are SNHLY and FYNNEI. The CDR3 sequence is 13 residues long. Between the trimmed V and J ends, which lost 7 bases and 6 bases, there was a span of 13 bases.

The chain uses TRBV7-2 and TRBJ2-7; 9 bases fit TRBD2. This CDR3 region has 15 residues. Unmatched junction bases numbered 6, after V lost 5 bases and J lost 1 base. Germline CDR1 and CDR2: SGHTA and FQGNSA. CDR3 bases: TGTGCCAGCAGCGCAGCTAGCGGGACTTCCTACGAGCAGTACTTC. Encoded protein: CASSAASGTSYEQYF.

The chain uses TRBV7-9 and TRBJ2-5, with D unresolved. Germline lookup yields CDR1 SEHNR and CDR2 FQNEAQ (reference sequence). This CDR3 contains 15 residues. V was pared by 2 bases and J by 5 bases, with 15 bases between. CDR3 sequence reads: CASSLTDALGETQYF. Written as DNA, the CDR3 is TGTGCCAGCAGCTTAACAGACGCCCTGGGGGAGACCCAGTACTTC.